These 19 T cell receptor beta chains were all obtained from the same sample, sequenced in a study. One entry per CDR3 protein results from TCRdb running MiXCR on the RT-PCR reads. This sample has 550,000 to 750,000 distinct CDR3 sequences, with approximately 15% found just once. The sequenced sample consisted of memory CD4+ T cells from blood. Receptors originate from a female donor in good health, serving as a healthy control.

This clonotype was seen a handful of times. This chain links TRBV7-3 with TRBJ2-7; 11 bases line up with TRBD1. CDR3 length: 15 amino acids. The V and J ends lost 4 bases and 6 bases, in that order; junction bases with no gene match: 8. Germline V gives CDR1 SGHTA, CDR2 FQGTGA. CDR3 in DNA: TGTGCCAGCAGCTCTCACGGGACAGGGGGAACCGAGCAGTACTTC. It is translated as CASSSHGTGGTEQYF.

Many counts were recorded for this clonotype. The CDR3 here is CASTRTSGRADTQYF. The CDR3 DNA follows: TGTGCCAGCACCAGGACTAGCGGGAGAGCAGATACGCAGTATTTT. J is TRBJ2-3 and V is TRBV6-5; 13 bases match TRBD2. V shed 7 bases, J shed 4 bases, and the junction held 5 bases outside the gene matches. The CDR3 covers 15 residues. Germline V gives CDR1 MNHEY, CDR2 SVGAGI.

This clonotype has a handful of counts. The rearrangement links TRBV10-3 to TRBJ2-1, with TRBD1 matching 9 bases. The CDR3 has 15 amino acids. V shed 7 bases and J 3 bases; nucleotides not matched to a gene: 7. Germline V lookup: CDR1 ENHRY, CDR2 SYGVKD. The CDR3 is CAIKDRDRVYNEQFF. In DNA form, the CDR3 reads TGTGCCATCAAGGACCGGGACAGGGTCTACAATGAGCAGTTCTTC.

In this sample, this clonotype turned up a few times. CDR3 sequence: CASSPPGARDTEAFF. In nucleotides, the CDR3 is TGTGCCAGCAGCCCCCCGGGGGCGAGGGACACTGAAGCTTTCTTT. The V gene is TRBV11-1, the J gene TRBJ1-1; TRBD1 might be the D (6 bases). The CDR3 contains 15 residues. Germline CDR1 SGHAT, CDR2 FQDESV (reference sequence). Trimming shortened V by 5 bases and J by 3 bases, and 16 bases separated the two germline ends. Full variable domain (missing parts from reference TRBV11-1 and TRBJ1-1): EAEVAQSPRYKITEKSQAVAFWCDPISGHATLYWYRQILGQGPELLVQFQDESVVDDSQLPKDRFSAERLKGVDSTLKIQPAELGDSAMYLCASSPPGARDTEAFFGQGTRLTVV.

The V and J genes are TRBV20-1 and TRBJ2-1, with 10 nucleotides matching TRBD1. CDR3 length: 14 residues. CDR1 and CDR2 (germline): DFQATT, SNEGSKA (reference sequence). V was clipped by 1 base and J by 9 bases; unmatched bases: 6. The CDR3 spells CSARVDRGLAEQFF. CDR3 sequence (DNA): TGCAGTGCTAGAGTCGACAGGGGGCTGGCTGAGCAGTTCTTC.

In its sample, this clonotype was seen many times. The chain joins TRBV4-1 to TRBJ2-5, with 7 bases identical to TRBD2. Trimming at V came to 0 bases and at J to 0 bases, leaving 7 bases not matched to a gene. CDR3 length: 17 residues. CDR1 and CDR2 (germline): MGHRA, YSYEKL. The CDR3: CASSQDFARENQETQYF. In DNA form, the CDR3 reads TGCGCCAGCAGCCAAGATTTTGCGCGGGAGAACCAAGAGACCCAGTACTTC.

CDR3 sequence: CASSENVAGGYNEQFF. The CDR3 nucleotides read TGTGCCAGCAGTGAAAACGTAGCGGGGGGCTACAATGAGCAGTTCTTC. The chain recombines TRBV6-1 with TRBJ2-1; 10 nucleotides align to TRBD2. The V gene end was trimmed by 2 bases and the J gene end by 3 bases; junction bases not matched to a gene: 4. Germline V lookup: CDR1 MNHNS, CDR2 SASEGT. The CDR3 totals 16 residues.

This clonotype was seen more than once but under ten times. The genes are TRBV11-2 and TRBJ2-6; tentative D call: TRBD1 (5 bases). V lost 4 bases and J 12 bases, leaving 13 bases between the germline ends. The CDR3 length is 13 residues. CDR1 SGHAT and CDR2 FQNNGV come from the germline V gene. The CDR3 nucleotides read TGTGCCAGCAGCTCCTTTCGACAGAGCGTCCTGACTTTC. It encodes CASSSFRQSVLTF. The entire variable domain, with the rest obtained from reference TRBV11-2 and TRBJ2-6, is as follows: EAGVAQSPRYKIIEKRQSVAFWCNPISGHATLYWYQQILGQGPKLLIQFQNNGVVDDSQLPKDRFSAERLKGVDSTLKIQPAKLEDSAVYLCASSSFRQSVLTFGAGSRLTVL.

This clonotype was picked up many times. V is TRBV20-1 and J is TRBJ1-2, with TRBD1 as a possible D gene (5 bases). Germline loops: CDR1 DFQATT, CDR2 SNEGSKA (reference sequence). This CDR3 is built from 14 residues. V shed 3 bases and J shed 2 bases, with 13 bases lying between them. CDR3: CSASLGGANYGYTF. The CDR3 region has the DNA TGCAGTGCTAGCCTAGGCGGGGCCAACTATGGCTACACCTTC.

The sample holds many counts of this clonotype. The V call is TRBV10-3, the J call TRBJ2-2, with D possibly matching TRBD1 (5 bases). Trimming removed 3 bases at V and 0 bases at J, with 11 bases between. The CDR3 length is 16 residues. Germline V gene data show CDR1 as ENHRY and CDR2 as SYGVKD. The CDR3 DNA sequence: TGTGCCATCAGTGATGGACACCCCTCGAACACCGGGGAGCTGTTTTTT. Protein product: CAISDGHPSNTGELFF.

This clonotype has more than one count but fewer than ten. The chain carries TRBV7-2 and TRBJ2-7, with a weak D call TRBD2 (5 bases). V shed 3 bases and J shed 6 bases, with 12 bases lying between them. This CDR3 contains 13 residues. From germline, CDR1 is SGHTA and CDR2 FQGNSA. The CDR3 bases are TGTGCCAGCAGCTTCGGAGGTGACGGCGAGCAGTACTTC. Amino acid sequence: CASSFGGDGEQYF.

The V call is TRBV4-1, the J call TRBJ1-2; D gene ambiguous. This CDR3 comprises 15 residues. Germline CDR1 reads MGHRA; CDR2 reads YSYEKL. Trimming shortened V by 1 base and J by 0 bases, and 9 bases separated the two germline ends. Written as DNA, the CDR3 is TGCGCCAGCAGCCAAGGTCACGGTGCTAACTATGGCTACACCTTC. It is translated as CASSQGHGANYGYTF.

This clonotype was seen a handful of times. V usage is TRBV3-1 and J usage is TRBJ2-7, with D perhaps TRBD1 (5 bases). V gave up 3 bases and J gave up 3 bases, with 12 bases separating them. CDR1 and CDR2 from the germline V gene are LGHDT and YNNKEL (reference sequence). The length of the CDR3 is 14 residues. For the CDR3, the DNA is TGTGCCAGCAGCCAGGGGCACGGAGACTACGAGCAGTACTTC. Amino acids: CASSQGHGDYEQYF.

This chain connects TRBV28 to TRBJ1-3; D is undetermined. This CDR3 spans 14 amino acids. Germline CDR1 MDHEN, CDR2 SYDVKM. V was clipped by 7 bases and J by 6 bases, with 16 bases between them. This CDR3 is CASISSGGKNTIYF. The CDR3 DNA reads TGTGCCAGCATCTCGAGCGGAGGGAAAAACACCATATATTTT. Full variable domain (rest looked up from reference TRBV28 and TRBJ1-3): DVKVTQSSRYLVKRTGEKVFLECVQDMDHENMFWYRQDPGLGLRLIYFSYDVKMKEKGDIPEGYSVSREKKERFSLILESASTNQTSMYLCASISSGGKNTIYFGEGSWLTVV.

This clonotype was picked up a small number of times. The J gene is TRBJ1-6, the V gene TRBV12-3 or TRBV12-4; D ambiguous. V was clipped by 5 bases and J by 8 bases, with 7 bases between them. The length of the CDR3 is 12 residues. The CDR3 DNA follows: TGTGCCAGCAGTGTCCGGGATTCACCCCTCCACTTT. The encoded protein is CASSVRDSPLHF.

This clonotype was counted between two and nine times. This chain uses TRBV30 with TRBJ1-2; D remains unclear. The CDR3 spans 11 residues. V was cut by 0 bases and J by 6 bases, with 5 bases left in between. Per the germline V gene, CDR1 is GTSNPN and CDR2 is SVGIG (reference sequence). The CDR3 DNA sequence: TGTGCCTGGAGTGTTTCCGATGGCTACACCTTC. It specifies CAWSVSDGYTF.

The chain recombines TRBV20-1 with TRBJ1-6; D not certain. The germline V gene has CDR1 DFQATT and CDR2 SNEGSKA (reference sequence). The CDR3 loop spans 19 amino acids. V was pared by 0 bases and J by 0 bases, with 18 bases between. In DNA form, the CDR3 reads TGCAGTGCTAGAGAACACGACCGGGGAAAAAGCTCCTATAATTCACCCCTCCACTTT. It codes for CSAREHDRGKSSYNSPLHF.

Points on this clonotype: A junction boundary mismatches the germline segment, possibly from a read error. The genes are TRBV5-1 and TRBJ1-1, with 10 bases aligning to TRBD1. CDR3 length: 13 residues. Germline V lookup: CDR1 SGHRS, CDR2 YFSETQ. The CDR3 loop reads CASSRDRGTEALF. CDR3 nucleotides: TGCGCCAGCAGCCGGGACAGGGGCACTGAAGCTCTCTTT.

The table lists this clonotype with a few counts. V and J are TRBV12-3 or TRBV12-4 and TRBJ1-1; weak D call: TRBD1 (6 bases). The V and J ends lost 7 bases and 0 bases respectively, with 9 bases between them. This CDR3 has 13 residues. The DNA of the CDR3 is TGTGCCAGCACAGGGGATATGAACACTGAAGCTTTCTTT. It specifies CASTGDMNTEAFF.